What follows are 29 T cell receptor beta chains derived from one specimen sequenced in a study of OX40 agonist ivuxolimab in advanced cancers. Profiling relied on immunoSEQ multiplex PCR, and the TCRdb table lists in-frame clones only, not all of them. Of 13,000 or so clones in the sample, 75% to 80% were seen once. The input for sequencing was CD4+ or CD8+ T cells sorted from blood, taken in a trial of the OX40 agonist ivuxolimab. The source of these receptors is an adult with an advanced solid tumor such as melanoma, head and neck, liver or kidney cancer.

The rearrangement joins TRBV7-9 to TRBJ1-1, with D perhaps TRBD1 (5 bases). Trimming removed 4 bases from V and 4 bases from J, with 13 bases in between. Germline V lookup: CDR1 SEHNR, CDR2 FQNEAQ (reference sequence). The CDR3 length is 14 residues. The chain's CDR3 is CASSSSQVSTEAFF. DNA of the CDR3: TGTGCCAGCAGCTCCTCACAGGTGAGCACTGAAGCTTTCTTT.

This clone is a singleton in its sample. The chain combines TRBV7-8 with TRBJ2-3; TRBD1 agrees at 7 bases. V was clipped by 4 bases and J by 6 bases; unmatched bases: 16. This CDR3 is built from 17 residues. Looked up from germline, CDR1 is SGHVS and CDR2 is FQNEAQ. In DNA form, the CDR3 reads TGTGCCAGCAGCTCCGAGGGACAGTGGAAGACAGGGGATACGCAGTATTTT. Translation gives CASSSEGQWKTGDTQYF.

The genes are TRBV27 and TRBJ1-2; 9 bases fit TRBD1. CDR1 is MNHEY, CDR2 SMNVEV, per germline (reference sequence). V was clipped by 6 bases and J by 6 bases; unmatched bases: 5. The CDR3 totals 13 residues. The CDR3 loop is CASRPTGGDGYTF. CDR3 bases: TGTGCCAGCAGACCTACAGGGGGCGATGGCTACACCTTC.

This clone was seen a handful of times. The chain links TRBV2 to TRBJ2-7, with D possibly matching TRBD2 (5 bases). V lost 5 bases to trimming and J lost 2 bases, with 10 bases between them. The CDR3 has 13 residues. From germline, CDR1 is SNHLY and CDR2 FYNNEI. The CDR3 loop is CASSYLATYEQYF. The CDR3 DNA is TGTGCCAGCAGTTATCTAGCCACCTACGAGCAGTACTTC.

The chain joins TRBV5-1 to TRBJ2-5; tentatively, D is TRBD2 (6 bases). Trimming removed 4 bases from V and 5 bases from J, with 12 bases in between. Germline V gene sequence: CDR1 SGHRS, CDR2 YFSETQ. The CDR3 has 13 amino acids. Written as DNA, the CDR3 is TGCGCCAGCAGCCCCCCGAGCGGGGAGACCCAGTACTTC. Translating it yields CASSPPSGETQYF.

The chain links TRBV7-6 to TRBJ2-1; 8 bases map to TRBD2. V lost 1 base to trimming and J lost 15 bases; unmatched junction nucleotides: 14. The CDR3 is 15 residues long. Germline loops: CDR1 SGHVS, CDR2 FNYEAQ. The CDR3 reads CASSLVTGGYNNLFF. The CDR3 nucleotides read TGTGCCAGCAGCTTAGTTACGGGGGGGTACAATAATCTGTTCTTC.

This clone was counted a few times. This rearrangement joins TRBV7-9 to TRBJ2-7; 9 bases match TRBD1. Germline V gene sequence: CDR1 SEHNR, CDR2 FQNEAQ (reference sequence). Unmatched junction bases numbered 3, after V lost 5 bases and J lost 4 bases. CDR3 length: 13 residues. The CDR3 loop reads CASSRTGDYEQYF. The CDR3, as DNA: TGTGCCAGCAGCCGGACAGGGGATTACGAGCAGTACTTC. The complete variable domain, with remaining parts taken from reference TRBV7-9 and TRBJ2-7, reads DTGVSQNPRHKITKRGQNVTFRCDPISEHNRLYWYRQTLGQGPEFLTYFQNEAQLEKSRLLSDRFSAERPKGSFSTLEIQRTEQGDSAMYLCASSRTGDYEQYFGPGTRLTVT.

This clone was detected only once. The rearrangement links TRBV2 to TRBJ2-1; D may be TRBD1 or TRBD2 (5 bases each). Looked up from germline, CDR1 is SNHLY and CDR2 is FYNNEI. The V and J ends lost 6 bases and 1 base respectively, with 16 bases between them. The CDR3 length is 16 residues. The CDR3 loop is CASSPGMGVSYNEQFF. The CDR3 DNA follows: TGTGCCAGCAGCCCCGGTATGGGGGTTTCCTACAATGAGCAGTTCTTC.

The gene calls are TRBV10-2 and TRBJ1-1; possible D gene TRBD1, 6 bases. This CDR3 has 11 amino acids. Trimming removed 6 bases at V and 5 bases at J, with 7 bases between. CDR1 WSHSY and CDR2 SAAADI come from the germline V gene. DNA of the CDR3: TGCGCCAGCAGGCAGGGGACTGAAGCTTTCTTT. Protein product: CASRQGTEAFF.

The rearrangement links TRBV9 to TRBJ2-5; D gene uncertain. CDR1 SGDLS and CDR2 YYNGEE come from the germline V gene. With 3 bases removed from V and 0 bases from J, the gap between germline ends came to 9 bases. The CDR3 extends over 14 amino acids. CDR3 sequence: CASSDRHDQETQYF. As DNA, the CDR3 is TGTGCCAGCAGCGATCGACACGACCAAGAGACCCAGTACTTC.

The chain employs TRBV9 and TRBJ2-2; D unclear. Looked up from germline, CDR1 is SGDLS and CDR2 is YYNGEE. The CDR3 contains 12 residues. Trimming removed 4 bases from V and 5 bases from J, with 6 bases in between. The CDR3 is CASSPTTGELFF. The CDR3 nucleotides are TGTGCCAGCAGCCCGACAACCGGGGAGCTGTTTTTT. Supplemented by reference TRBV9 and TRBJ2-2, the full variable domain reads DSGVTQTPKHLITATGQRVTLRCSPRSGDLSVYWYQQSLDQGLQFLIQYYNGEERAKGNILERFSAQQFPDLHSELNLSSLELGDSALYFCASSPTTGELFFGEGSRLTVL.

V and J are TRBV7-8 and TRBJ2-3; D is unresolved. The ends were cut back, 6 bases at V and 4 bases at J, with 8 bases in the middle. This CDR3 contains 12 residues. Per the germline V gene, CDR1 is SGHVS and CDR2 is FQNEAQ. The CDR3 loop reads CASSGNADTQYF. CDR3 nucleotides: TGTGCCAGCAGTGGTAACGCAGATACGCAGTATTTT.

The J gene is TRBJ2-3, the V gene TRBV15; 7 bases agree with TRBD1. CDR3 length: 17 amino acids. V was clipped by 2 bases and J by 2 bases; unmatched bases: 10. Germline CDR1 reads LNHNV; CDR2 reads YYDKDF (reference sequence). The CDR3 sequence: CATSRRRSQGVTDTQYF. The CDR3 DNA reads TGTGCCACCAGCAGACGCAGAAGCCAGGGGGTCACAGATACGCAGTATTTT.

This CDR3 reads CASSVGRTSGNTIYF. The CDR3 nucleotides are TGTGCCAGCAGCGTAGGCAGGACCTCTGGAAACACCATATATTTT. The gene calls are TRBV9 and TRBJ1-3; D is ambiguous. The CDR3 runs to 15 residues. Germline V CDR1 and CDR2: SGDLS, YYNGEE. V was pared by 0 bases and J by 0 bases, with 7 bases between.

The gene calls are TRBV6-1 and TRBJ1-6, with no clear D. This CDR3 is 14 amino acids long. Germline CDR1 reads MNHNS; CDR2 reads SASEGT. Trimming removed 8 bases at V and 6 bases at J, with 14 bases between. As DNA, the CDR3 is TGTGCCAGCCTGACTTGGCAGGTTAATTCACCCCTCCACTTT. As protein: CASLTWQVNSPLHF.

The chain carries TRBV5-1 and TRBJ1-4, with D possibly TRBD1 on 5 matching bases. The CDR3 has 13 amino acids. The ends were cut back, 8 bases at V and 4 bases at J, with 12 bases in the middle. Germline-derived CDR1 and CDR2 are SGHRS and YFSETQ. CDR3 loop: CASSGSYNEKLFF. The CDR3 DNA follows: TGCGCCAGTTCAGGGTCCTATAATGAAAAACTGTTTTTT. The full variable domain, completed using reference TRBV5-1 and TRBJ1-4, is KAGVTQTPRYLIKTRGQQVTLSCSPISGHRSVSWYQQTPGQGLQFLFEYFSETQRNKGNFPGRFSGRQFSNSRSEMNVSTLELGDSALYLCASSGSYNEKLFFGSGTQLSVL.

CDR3 coding DNA: TGTGCCATCAGAACTAGCACAGATACGCAGTATTTT. Protein sequence: CAIRTSTDTQYF. The V gene is TRBV10-3, the J gene TRBJ2-3; D remains unclear. Germline CDR1 and CDR2: ENHRY and SYGVKD. The length of the CDR3 is 12 residues. Trimming removed 6 bases from V and 0 bases from J, with 4 bases in between.

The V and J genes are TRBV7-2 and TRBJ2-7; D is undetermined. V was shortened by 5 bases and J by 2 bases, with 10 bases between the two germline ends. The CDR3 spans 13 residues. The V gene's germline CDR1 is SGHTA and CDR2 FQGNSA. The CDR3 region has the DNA TGTGCCAGCAGCGCATTCGCTACCTACGAGCAGTACTTC. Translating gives CASSAFATYEQYF.

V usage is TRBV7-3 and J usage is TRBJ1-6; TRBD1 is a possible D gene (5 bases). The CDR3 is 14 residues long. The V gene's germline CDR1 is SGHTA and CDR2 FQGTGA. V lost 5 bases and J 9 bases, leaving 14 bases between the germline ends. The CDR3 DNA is TGTGCCAGCAGCGGTGGGGGACGGGGTTCACCCCTCCACTTT. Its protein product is CASSGGGRGSPLHF.

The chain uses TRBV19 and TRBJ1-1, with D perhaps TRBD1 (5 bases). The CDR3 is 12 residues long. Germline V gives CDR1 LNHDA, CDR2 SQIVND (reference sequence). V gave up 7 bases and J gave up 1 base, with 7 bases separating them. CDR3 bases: TGTGCCAGTAATACAGGGAACACTGAAGCTTTCTTT. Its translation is CASNTGNTEAFF.

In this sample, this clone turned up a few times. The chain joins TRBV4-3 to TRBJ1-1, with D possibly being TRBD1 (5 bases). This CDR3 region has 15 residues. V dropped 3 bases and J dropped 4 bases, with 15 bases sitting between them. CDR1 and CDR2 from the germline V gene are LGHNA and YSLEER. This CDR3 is CASSHRVSGFTEAFF. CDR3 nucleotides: TGCGCCAGCAGCCACCGAGTTTCAGGGTTCACTGAAGCTTTCTTT.

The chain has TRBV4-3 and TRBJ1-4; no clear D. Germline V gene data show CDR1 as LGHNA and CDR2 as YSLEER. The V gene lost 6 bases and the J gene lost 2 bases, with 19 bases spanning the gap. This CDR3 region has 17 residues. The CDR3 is CASSLGSSAKTNEKLFF. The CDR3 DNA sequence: TGCGCCAGCAGTCTGGGGTCTTCCGCGAAGACTAATGAAAAACTGTTTTTT.

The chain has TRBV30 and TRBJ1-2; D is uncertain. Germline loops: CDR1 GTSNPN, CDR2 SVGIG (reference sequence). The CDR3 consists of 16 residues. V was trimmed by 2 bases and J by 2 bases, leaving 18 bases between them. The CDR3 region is CAWSTLPGPANYGYTF. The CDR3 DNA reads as TGTGCCTGGAGTACGCTCCCGGGCCCGGCGAACTATGGCTACACCTTC.

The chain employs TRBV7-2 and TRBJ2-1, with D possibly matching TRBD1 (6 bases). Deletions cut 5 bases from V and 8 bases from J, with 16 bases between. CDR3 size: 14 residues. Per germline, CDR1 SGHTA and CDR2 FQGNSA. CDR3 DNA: TGTGCCAGCAGCCCAACAGGGTCGGTGTATGAGCAGTTCTTC. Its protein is CASSPTGSVYEQFF.

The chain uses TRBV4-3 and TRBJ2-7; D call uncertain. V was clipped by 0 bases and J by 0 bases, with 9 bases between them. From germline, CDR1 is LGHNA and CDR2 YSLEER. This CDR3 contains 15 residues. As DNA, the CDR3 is TGCGCCAGCAGCCAAGATCCTTCCAGCTCCTACGAGCAGTACTTC. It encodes CASSQDPSSSYEQYF.

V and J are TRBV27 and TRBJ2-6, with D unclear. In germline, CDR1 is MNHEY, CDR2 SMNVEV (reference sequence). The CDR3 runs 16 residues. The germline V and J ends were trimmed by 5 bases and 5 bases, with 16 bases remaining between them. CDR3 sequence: CASSRLQQSRANVLTF. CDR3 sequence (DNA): TGTGCCAGCAGTCGCCTACAACAAAGTCGGGCCAACGTCCTGACTTTC. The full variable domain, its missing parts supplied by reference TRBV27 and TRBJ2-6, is EAQVTQNPRYLITVTGKKLTVTCSQNMNHEYMSWYRQDPGLGLRQIYYSMNVEVTDKGDVPEGYKVSRKEKRNFPLILESPSPNQTSLYFCASSRLQQSRANVLTFGAGSRLTVL.

In DNA, the CDR3 is TGTGCCAGCAGTAGGGGGACCTATGAAGCTTTCTTT. Translated: CASSRGTYEAFF. The gene calls are TRBV6-6 and TRBJ1-1, with D perhaps TRBD1 (6 bases). V was pared by 5 bases and J by 7 bases, with 11 bases between. The germline V gene has CDR1 MNHNY and CDR2 SVGAGI (reference sequence). The length of the CDR3 is 12 residues.

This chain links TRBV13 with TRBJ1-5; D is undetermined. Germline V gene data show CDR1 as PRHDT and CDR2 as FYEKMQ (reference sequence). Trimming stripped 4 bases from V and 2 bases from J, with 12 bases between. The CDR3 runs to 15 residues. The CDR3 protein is CASSSRENGNQPQHF. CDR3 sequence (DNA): TGTGCCAGCAGCTCCCGGGAGAATGGCAATCAGCCCCAGCATTTT. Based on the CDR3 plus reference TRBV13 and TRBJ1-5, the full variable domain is AAGVIQSPRHLIKEKRETATLKCYPIPRHDTVYWYQQGPGQDPQFLISFYEKMQSDKGSIPDRFSAQQFSDYHSELNMSSLELGDSALYFCASSSRENGNQPQHFGDGTRLSIL.

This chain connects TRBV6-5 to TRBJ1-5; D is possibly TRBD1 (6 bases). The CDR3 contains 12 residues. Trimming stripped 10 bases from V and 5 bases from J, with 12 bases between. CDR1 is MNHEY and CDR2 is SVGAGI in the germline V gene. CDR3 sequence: CATGAGYQPQHF. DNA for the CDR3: TGTGCCACGGGGGCAGGGTATCAGCCCCAGCATTTT.